This note documents a single T cell receptor beta chain sequence. Its antigen is unidentified. PCR used 60 Vbeta primers and 13 Jbeta primers. Produced via immunoSEQ multiplex PCR; TCRdb's table is partial and in-frame only. The table lists 150,000 or so clones, under 70% of them singletons. These data belong to a study of cytomegalovirus exposure and HLA in healthy donors. Findings and limits, study-wide: The study assumed roughly uniform donor sequencing depth for presence/absence analyses. CMV serostatus alone was available as immune exposure information.

Sequencing was performed on PBMCs. This clonotype originated in a woman aged 30 to 39 in good health and CMV-seropositive.

The CDR3 DNA sequence: TGCAGCGTCTTCTCCGGGGAGCTGTTTTTT. Translated, it gives CSVFSGELFF. J is TRBJ2-2 and V is TRBV29-1; no clear D. Germline lookup yields CDR1 SQVTM and CDR2 ANQGSEA. The V end was cut by 6 bases, the J end by 6 bases, with 5 bases between. The CDR3 loop spans 10 amino acids.